This is a list of T cell receptor beta chains from one sample in a study of T cells in Graves' hyperthyroidism and ophthalmopathy. MiXCR, applied by TCRdb to the multiplex PCR reads, yields one record per CDR3 protein. The repertoire holds some 440,000 distinct CDR3 sequences, with approximately 15% as singletons. Sequences were obtained from blood. The receptors shown here come from a young woman with Graves' hyperthyroidism. Both conserved end residues are part of each CDR3. A D gene is named only where the DNA matches it firmly. Clone size is not always given. Where it is, it says once, few, many or a class for expanded clones.

cdr3_aa,cdr3_nt,j_call,clone_size,d_call,v_call
CASSQDLGSYEQYF,TGTGCCAGCAGCCAAGATCTAGGCAGCTACGAGCAGTACTTC,TRBJ2-7,many,.,TRBV4-1
CASSMRFGRVYEQYF,TGTGCCAGCAGCATGAGGTTTGGGAGAGTCTACGAGCAGTACTTC,TRBJ2-7,many,.,TRBV5-5
CATGLAGGYEQYF,TGTGCCACCGGACTAGCGGGGGGTTACGAGCAGTACTTC,TRBJ2-7,few,TRBD2,TRBV28
CASSQDPRGPEAFF,TGTGCCAGCAGCCAAGACCCGAGAGGGCCTGAAGCTTTCTTT,TRBJ1-1,few,.,TRBV3-1
CSVDSLGFYGYTF,TGCAGCGTTGATTCCCTCGGCTTCTATGGCTACACCTTC,TRBJ1-2,.,.,TRBV29-1
CASSLGLSSSGELFF,TGTGCCAGCAGCTTGGGACTGAGCTCATCCGGGGAGCTGTTTTTT,TRBJ2-2,many,.,TRBV11-2
CASSLTSDSYNEQFF,TGTGCCAGCAGCCTAACTAGCGATTCTTACAATGAGCAGTTCTTC,TRBJ2-1,many,TRBD2,TRBV6-2/TRBV6-3
CASSPGQGGSQPQHF,TGTGCCAGCAGCCCGGGACAGGGAGGAAGTCAGCCCCAGCATTTT,TRBJ1-5,many,TRBD1,TRBV7-2
CSAFRGGNYEQYF,TGCAGTGCCTTTCGCGGTGGCAACTACGAGCAGTACTTC,TRBJ2-7,.,.,TRBV20-1
CASSHGQGMTQFF,TGTGCCAGCAGCCACGGACAGGGGATGACGCAGTTCTTC,TRBJ2-1,many,TRBD1,TRBV12-3/TRBV12-4
CASRGGLNTGELFF,TGCGCCAGCAGAGGGGGACTTAACACCGGGGAGCTGTTTTTT,TRBJ2-2,few,.,TRBV5-1
CASSQDPGTGTSGNTIYF,TGCGCCAGCAGCCAAGATCCGGGGACAGGAACGTCTGGAAACACCATATATTTT,TRBJ1-3,.,TRBD1,TRBV4-1
CASIDGDSTGELFF,TGTGCCAGCATAGACGGCGATAGCACCGGGGAGCTGTTTTTT,TRBJ2-2,.,.,TRBV27
CASRDRQKVANYGYTF,TGTGCCAGCAGGGACAGACAGAAAGTAGCTAACTATGGCTACACCTTC,TRBJ1-2,.,.,TRBV6-1
CASGLAGTGPYNEQFF,TGTGCTAGTGGTTTGGCCGGGACAGGGCCCTACAATGAGCAGTTCTTC,TRBJ2-1,many,TRBD1,TRBV12-5
CASSPRTSGSTIDTQYF,TGTGCCAGCTCACCAAGGACTAGCGGGAGTACGATAGATACGCAGTATTTT,TRBJ2-3,many,TRBD2,TRBV18
CASSFFSAATGYGYTF,TGTGCCAGCAGTTTTTTTTCCGCGGCCACTGGCTATGGCTACACCTTC,TRBJ1-2,.,.,TRBV12-3/TRBV12-4
CASSSDGSTDTQYF,TGTGCCAGCTCATCGGACGGTAGCACAGATACGCAGTATTTT,TRBJ2-3,many,.,TRBV18
CATEENMGTEAFF,TGTGCCACTGAGGAGAACATGGGCACTGAAGCTTTCTTT,TRBJ1-1,many,.,TRBV6-1
CSAKLAGARSNTGELFF,TGCAGTGCGAAACTAGCGGGGGCTAGATCGAACACCGGGGAGCTGTTTTTT,TRBJ2-2,many,TRBD2,TRBV20-1
CASSWRGDGGKETQYF,TGTGCCAGCAGCTGGAGAGGTGATGGGGGAAAAGAGACCCAGTACTTC,TRBJ2-5,many,.,TRBV7-9
CASSESRASGTDTQYF,TGCGCCAGCAGTGAGTCTAGGGCTAGCGGCACAGATACGCAGTATTTT,TRBJ2-3,once,.,TRBV10-1
CASSYSGGLGEKLFF,TGTGCCAGCAGTTACTCCGGGGGGCTCGGTGAAAAACTGTTTTTT,TRBJ1-4,many,.,TRBV6-6
CARRGGTGSYEQYF,TGTGCCAGGAGGGGGGGGACAGGGAGCTACGAGCAGTACTTC,TRBJ2-7,.,TRBD1,TRBV9
CASSQGRGYPNYNEQFF,TGTGCCAGCAGCCAAGGAAGAGGTTACCCCAATTACAATGAGCAGTTCTTC,TRBJ2-1,many,.,TRBV3-1
CASSFWDRNTEAFF,TGTGCCAGCAGCTTCTGGGACCGAAACACTGAAGCTTTCTTT,TRBJ1-1,many,.,TRBV11-2
CASSRLAAAGVQYF,TGTGCCAGCAGTCGACTAGCGGCAGCCGGGGTGCAGTACTTC,TRBJ2-7,few,TRBD2,TRBV6-2/TRBV6-3
CASSVRADYGYTF,TGTGCCAGCAGTGTCAGGGCCGACTATGGCTACACCTTC,TRBJ1-2,many,.,TRBV12-3/TRBV12-4
CGAMTNTGELFF,TGTGGCGCGATGACGAACACCGGGGAGCTGTTTTTT,TRBJ2-2,many,.,TRBV12-3/TRBV12-4
CASSPGAIHEQFF,TGTGCCAGCAGCCCGGGAGCAATCCATGAGCAGTTCTTC,TRBJ2-1,few,.,TRBV7-2
CASSLWTSGGSSGANVLTF,TGTGCCAGCAGCTTATGGACTAGCGGGGGAAGCTCTGGGGCCAACGTCCTGACTTTC,TRBJ2-6,few,TRBD2,TRBV7-6
CASSLQGLWETQYF,TGTGCCAGCAGCTTACAGGGCCTGTGGGAGACCCAGTACTTC,TRBJ2-5,few,.,TRBV7-9
CASSQAGQRNTEAFF,TGTGCCAGCAGCCAAGCGGGACAGCGGAACACTGAAGCTTTCTTT,TRBJ1-1,many,TRBD1,TRBV3-1
CSVDLHNTEAFF,TGCAGCGTTGATCTTCATAACACTGAAGCTTTCTTT,TRBJ1-1,few,.,TRBV29-1
CASTKGGILNTEAFF,TGTGCCAGCACTAAGGGGGGCATTTTAAACACTGAAGCTTTCTTT,TRBJ1-1,many,.,TRBV28
CASSVAAGHSGNTIYF,TGTGCCAGCAGCGTAGCGGCGGGCCACTCTGGAAACACCATATATTTT,TRBJ1-3,few,.,TRBV9
CASSFLGTDSAFF,TGCGCCAGCAGCTTCCTCGGGACAGATTCCGCTTTCTTT,TRBJ1-1,few,TRBD1,TRBV5-1
CASSLWDSRGGFYTF,TGTGCCAGCAGTTTATGGGACTCCCGGGGGGGTTTTTACACCTTC,TRBJ1-2,many,.,TRBV28
CASSLAGDRDEQFF,TGTGCCAGCAGCTTAGCGGGAGACCGGGATGAGCAGTTCTTC,TRBJ2-1,many,TRBD2,TRBV7-3
CASSFLAGRTYNEQFF,TGTGCCAGCAGCTTCCTAGCGGGGCGAACCTACAATGAGCAGTTCTTC,TRBJ2-1,many,TRBD2,TRBV7-6
CASSLVLAGRSDTQYF,TGCGCCAGCAGCTTGGTCCTAGCGGGACGGTCAGATACGCAGTATTTT,TRBJ2-3,few,TRBD2,TRBV5-1
CASSLDAERLYGYTF,TGTGCCAGCAGCCTCGACGCAGAGCGGCTCTATGGCTACACCTTC,TRBJ1-2,few,.,TRBV7-9
CASRRTDGPMNTEAFF,TGTGCCAGCAGACGGACCGATGGCCCAATGAACACTGAAGCTTTCTTT,TRBJ1-1,.,.,TRBV4-2
CSAGRDNQETQYF,TGCAGTGCTGGCCGGGACAACCAAGAGACCCAGTACTTC,TRBJ2-5,many,.,TRBV20-1
CATSDLAGGGTDTQYF,TGTGCCACCAGTGATTTGGCGGGGGGGGGCACAGATACGCAGTATTTT,TRBJ2-3,many,TRBD2,TRBV24-1
CASSRLVIETQYF,TGTGCCAGCAGCCGTCTAGTGATTGAGACCCAGTACTTC,TRBJ2-5,many,.,TRBV7-8
CATSDFGTSGRDTQYF,TGTGCCACCAGTGATTTCGGGACTAGCGGGAGAGATACGCAGTATTTT,TRBJ2-3,many,TRBD2,TRBV24-1
CATSMDRLGSNQPQHF,TGTGCCACCAGCATGGACAGGTTAGGGTCCAATCAGCCCCAGCATTTT,TRBJ1-5,.,TRBD1,TRBV15
CSANRQGFNYGYTF,TGCAGTGCTAACAGACAGGGCTTTAACTATGGCTACACCTTC,TRBJ1-2,.,TRBD1,TRBV20-1
CAISSSLRETQYF,TGTGCCATCAGTAGTAGCCTCCGGGAGACCCAGTACTTC,TRBJ2-5,.,.,TRBV10-3
CASRSSGTNTEAFF,TGTGCCAGCAGATCATCAGGGACGAACACTGAAGCTTTCTTT,TRBJ1-1,many,.,TRBV7-3
CASSQEGMGLGLAGVEQFF,TGCGCCAGCAGCCAAGAAGGAATGGGCCTGGGGCTAGCGGGGGTCGAGCAGTTCTTC,TRBJ2-1,.,TRBD2,TRBV4-1
CASSTAGVRNEQFF,TGTGCCAGCAGCACAGCGGGGGTACGCAATGAGCAGTTCTTC,TRBJ2-1,many,TRBD2,TRBV6-2/TRBV6-3
CASSLAEQQGYGYTF,TGCGCCAGCAGCTTGGCCGAGCAACAAGGGTATGGCTACACCTTC,TRBJ1-2,many,.,TRBV5-1
CASTSSTGGHTEAFF,TGTGCCAGCACCTCGTCGACAGGGGGCCACACTGAAGCTTTCTTT,TRBJ1-1,many,TRBD1,TRBV14
CSALARVTGELFF,TGCAGTGCGCTCGCCCGGGTCACCGGGGAGCTGTTTTTT,TRBJ2-2,.,.,TRBV20-1
CASSEYGQGPTDTQYF,TGCGCCAGCAGTGAGTACGGACAGGGACCCACAGATACGCAGTATTTT,TRBJ2-3,few,TRBD1,TRBV10-1
CATGGSGHVTYEQYF,TGTGCCACAGGGGGGAGCGGCCACGTCACCTACGAGCAGTACTTC,TRBJ2-7,.,.,TRBV25-1
CASSRGGTGTYNEQFF,TGTGCCAGCAGCCGGGGTGGGACAGGGACCTACAATGAGCAGTTCTTC,TRBJ2-1,.,TRBD1,TRBV6-1
CSVESVGEAFF,TGCAGCGTTGAATCGGTGGGGGAAGCTTTCTTT,TRBJ1-1,few,.,TRBV29-1